Following are 26 T cell receptor beta chains from one sample sequenced in a study of T cell responses to AZD1222 COVID-19 vaccine. This table comes from immunoSEQ multiplex PCR, and its TCRdb copy is limited to in-frame clones, with some not included. Among tens of thousands of clones, 65% to 90% were seen once, and the ten largest hold 10% to 13%. Sequencing used peripheral blood, obtained on day 0 of AZD1222 vaccination. These TCRs come from an adult in good health.

This clone has just one count. V and J are TRBV20-1 and TRBJ1-4, with a weak D call TRBD1 (5 bases). CDR1 and CDR2 from the germline V gene are DFQATT and SNEGSKA (reference sequence). Trimming took off 3 bases at V and 13 bases at J, with 12 bases between the two ends. There are 11 residues in the CDR3. The CDR3 sequence: CSARIWGGLFF. The CDR3 region has the DNA TGCAGTGCTAGGATATGGGGGGGACTGTTTTTT.

The CDR3 DNA follows: TGCGCCAGCAGCTTGGTGGCAGCGAACACTGAAGCTTTCTTT. Translation: CASSLVAANTEAFF. This chain joins TRBV5-1 and TRBJ1-1; D remains unclear. Trimming took off 0 bases at V and 1 base at J, with 7 bases between the two ends. Germline CDR1 and CDR2: SGHRS and YFSETQ. The CDR3 has 14 residues. Together with reference TRBV5-1 and TRBJ1-1, the CDR3 gives the full variable domain: KAGVTQTPRYLIKTRGQQVTLSCSPISGHRSVSWYQQTPGQGLQFLFEYFSETQRNKGNFPGRFSGRQFSNSRSEMNVSTLELGDSALYLCASSLVAANTEAFFGQGTRLTVV.

V and J are TRBV7-8 and TRBJ2-5, with D possibly being TRBD1 (6 bases). CDR3 length equals 14 residues. Germline values: CDR1 SGHVS, CDR2 FQNEAQ. V was shortened by 5 bases and J by 3 bases, with 13 bases between the two germline ends. The CDR3 protein is CASSITGTKETQYF. The CDR3 DNA follows: TGTGCCAGCAGCATTACCGGGACAAAAGAGACCCAGTACTTC.

This rearrangement joins TRBV5-6 to TRBJ2-5, with D perhaps given as TRBD1 or TRBD2 (5 bases each). Looked up from germline, CDR1 is SGHDT and CDR2 is YYEEEE. V was shortened by 0 bases and J by 8 bases, with 17 bases between the two germline ends. The CDR3 extends over 15 amino acids. CDR3 bases: TGTGCCAGCAGCTTGGGGGGGATTACCAAGAGAACCCAGTACTTC. It yields the protein CASSLGGITKRTQYF.

V and J are TRBV3-1 (or the pseudogene TRBV3-2) and TRBJ1-5; 8 bases line up with TRBD1. Trimming at V came to 4 bases and at J to 2 bases, leaving 1 base not matched to a gene. The V gene's germline CDR1 is LGHDT and CDR2 YNNKEL (reference sequence). The CDR3 is 14 amino acids. CDR3 DNA: TGTGCCAGCAGCCCGACAGGGGGCAATCAGCCCCAGCATTTT. The encoded protein is CASSPTGGNQPQHF.

This clone was recorded only once. Here the CDR3 reads CASSTGQGRSQPQHF. The CDR3 region has the DNA TGTGCCAGCAGTACCGGACAGGGTAGAAGTCAGCCCCAGCATTTT. The V gene is TRBV6-5, the J gene TRBJ1-5, with 8 bases matching TRBD1. The germline CDR1 and CDR2 sequences are MNHEY and SVGAGI. There are 15 residues in the CDR3. Germline trimming cut 5 bases from V and 6 bases from J; bases unmatched to any gene: 9.

The CDR3 protein is CASSTQPGTSNEQFF. The CDR3 DNA is TGTGCCAGCAGTACCCAACCCGGGACTAGCAATGAGCAGTTCTTC. J is TRBJ2-1 and V is TRBV6-5; 8 bases fit TRBD2. V shed 5 bases and J 6 bases; nucleotides not matched to a gene: 9. From germline, CDR1 is MNHEY and CDR2 SVGAGI. CDR3 length: 15 residues.

The chain links TRBV30 to TRBJ1-1; D perhaps matches TRBD1 (5 bases). Germline V CDR1 and CDR2: GTSNPN, SVGIG (reference sequence). V was shortened by 4 bases and J by 1 base, with 10 bases between the two germline ends. The CDR3 is made up of 13 amino acids. The CDR3 spells CAWNLGGNTEAFF. The CDR3 DNA follows: TGTGCCTGGAATTTGGGGGGGAACACTGAAGCTTTCTTT.

The gene calls are TRBV28 and TRBJ2-7; no definite D call. The CDR3 has 12 residues. Germline V gives CDR1 MDHEN, CDR2 SYDVKM. Trimming cost V 5 bases and J 4 bases, with 9 bases left between them. In DNA, the CDR3 is TGTGCCAGCAGTCCCCGTAGGTACGAGCAGTACTTC. Protein product: CASSPRRYEQYF.

This chain uses TRBV30 with TRBJ1-1, with no clear D. Trimming pared 2 bases from V and 1 base from J, leaving 8 bases between. This CDR3 has 13 amino acids. Germline V gives CDR1 GTSNPN, CDR2 SVGIG (reference sequence). CDR3 in amino acids: CAWSNKRNTEAFF. As DNA, the CDR3 is TGTGCCTGGAGTAACAAGAGGAACACTGAAGCTTTCTTT.

This clone was picked up one time. The chain carries TRBV11-2 and TRBJ1-5; TRBD1 agrees at 9 bases. Trimming took 4 bases from V and 0 from J; bases not matched to a gene: 1. Germline assignment: CDR1 SGHAT and CDR2 FQNNGV. This CDR3 is built from 15 residues. The CDR3: CASSWTGDSNQPQHF. DNA for the CDR3: TGTGCCAGCAGCTGGACAGGGGATAGCAATCAGCCCCAGCATTTT.

This chain uses TRBV7-3 with TRBJ2-1; the D is unclear. The CDR3 contains 13 residues. The V end lost 5 bases, the J end lost 8 bases, and 13 bases lay between the germline ends. Germline V gene data show CDR1 as SGHTA and CDR2 as FQGTGA. Written as DNA, the CDR3 is TGTGCCAGCAGCAGAGTCCCCCTCGATGAGCAGTTCTTC. The encoded protein is CASSRVPLDEQFF.

V is TRBV5-1 and J is TRBJ2-2; no clear D gene. Trimming stripped 4 bases from V and 3 bases from J, with 7 bases between. The CDR3 runs to 13 residues. Germline CDR1 is SGHRS and CDR2 is YFSETQ. In DNA form, the CDR3 reads TGCGCCAGCAGCCCGCCCTACACCGGGGAGCTGTTTTTT. Translated: CASSPPYTGELFF.

The chain couples TRBV5-1 to TRBJ2-3; TRBD2 matches at 8 bases. The CDR3 has 15 residues. V was pared by 4 bases and J by 0 bases, with 4 bases of the junction left unmatched. Germline V CDR1 and CDR2: SGHRS, YFSETQ. CDR3 protein: CASSPAGVSTDTQYF. As DNA, the CDR3 is TGCGCCAGCAGCCCAGCGGGGGTAAGCACAGATACGCAGTATTTT.

The chain uses TRBV7-3 and TRBJ2-1, with a possible D match to TRBD2 (6 bases). Germline V CDR1 and CDR2: SGHTA, FQGTGA. CDR3 length equals 16 residues. V was trimmed by 1 base and J by 2 bases, leaving 12 bases between them. CDR3 sequence: CASSLSPGSTYNEQFF. The CDR3 DNA sequence: TGTGCCAGCAGCTTAAGCCCCGGGAGCACCTACAATGAGCAGTTCTTC.

In this sample, this clone turned up once. The gene calls are TRBV7-2 and TRBJ2-5; the D gene is possibly TRBD1 (5 bases). CDR3 size: 15 residues. Germline V gene lookup returns CDR1 SGHTA and CDR2 FQGNSA. Between the trimmed V and J ends, which lost 1 base and 1 base, there was a span of 10 bases. In DNA, the CDR3 is TGTGCCAGCAGCTTAGTTACAGGTCCCCAAGAGACCCAGTACTTC. Translating it yields CASSLVTGPQETQYF.

This sequence joins TRBV28 and TRBJ1-2; the match to TRBD1 covers 8 bases. J was trimmed by 0 bases and V by 4 bases; bases with no gene match: 13. In germline, CDR1 is MDHEN, CDR2 SYDVKM. The CDR3 covers 18 residues. The CDR3 here is CASSSPGGQAITNYGYTF. CDR3 DNA sequence: TGTGCCAGCAGTTCCCCTGGGGGACAGGCGATCACTAACTATGGCTACACCTTC.

The V and J genes are TRBV4-2 and TRBJ1-4; no definite D call. Looked up from germline, CDR1 is LGHNA and CDR2 is YNFKEQ. Between the trimmed V and J ends, which lost 4 bases and 5 bases, there was a span of 5 bases. The CDR3 is 12 residues long. The CDR3 DNA reads as TGTGCCAGCAGCCGGGAGAATGAAAAACTGTTTTTT. Translating gives CASSRENEKLFF.

This clone was seen just once. V and J are TRBV28 and TRBJ2-7; D is unresolved. Germline CDR1 MDHEN, CDR2 SYDVKM. CDR3 length equals 13 residues. V dropped 3 bases and J dropped 2 bases, with 8 bases sitting between them. The CDR3 reads CASSLVRPYEQYF. The CDR3 DNA is TGTGCCAGCAGTTTGGTCAGACCCTACGAGCAGTACTTC.

Concerning this clone itself: This specimen includes other DNA sequences encoding the same CDR3. Here the CDR3 reads CASSLSGGGYTF. The CDR3 nucleotides read TGTGCCAGCAGCCTCTCCGGGGGTGGCTACACCTTC. The chain recombines TRBV11-2 with TRBJ1-2, with D perhaps TRBD1 (5 bases). The V gene's germline CDR1 is SGHAT and CDR2 FQNNGV. Trimming left V 5 bases short and J 7 bases short, with 11 bases between. The CDR3 is 12 residues long.

The chain links TRBV28 to TRBJ1-2, with D hard to call. This CDR3 region has 13 residues. CDR1 MDHEN and CDR2 SYDVKM come from the germline V gene. Between the trimmed V and J ends, which lost 5 bases and 6 bases, there was a span of 13 bases. The CDR3 bases are TGTGCCAGCAGTACGGCGGATTTGGATGGCTACACCTTC. Protein sequence: CASSTADLDGYTF.

The chain is built from TRBV14 and TRBJ1-1; D remains ambiguous. V lost 1 base and J lost 4, with 7 bases in between. This CDR3 has 13 residues. CDR1 is SGHDN and CDR2 is FVKESK in the germline V gene. The CDR3 region has the DNA TGTGCCAGCAGCCAAGGCGTACTCACTGAAGCTTTCTTT. Its protein is CASSQGVLTEAFF.

The rearrangement joins TRBV25-1 to TRBJ1-2; TRBD1 is a possible D gene (5 bases). Germline CDR1 MGHDK, CDR2 SYGVNS. Trimming took off 5 bases at V and 2 bases at J, with 12 bases between the two ends. This CDR3 contains 14 residues. CDR3 amino acids: CASSTTAGNYGYTF. The CDR3 region has the DNA TGTGCCAGCAGTACGACGGCAGGGAACTATGGCTACACCTTC.

The chain carries TRBV5-1 and TRBJ2-7; 9 nucleotides match TRBD1. CDR1 is SGHRS, CDR2 YFSETQ, per germline. The CDR3 length is 14 residues. The trim removed 7 bases at V and 6 bases at J, leaving 11 bases unmatched. This CDR3 reads CASQVVQGAREQYF. The CDR3 region has the DNA TGCGCCAGCCAAGTAGTACAGGGGGCGCGCGAGCAGTACTTC.

The chain employs TRBV6-6 and TRBJ1-3; a possible D gene is TRBD1 (5 bases). V was cut by 6 bases and J by 2 bases, with 17 bases left in between. This CDR3 has 16 amino acids. The germline gives CDR1 MNHNY, CDR2 SVGAGI (reference sequence). DNA for the CDR3: TGTGCCAGCAGCCGAGCTGCTCAGGGAGCTGGAAACACCATATATTTT. Protein sequence: CASSRAAQGAGNTIYF.

The chain has TRBV6-5 and TRBJ2-3, with TRBD2 matching over 12 bases. The CDR3 covers 16 residues. V lost 4 bases and J lost 7; bases outside the gene matches: 9. Germline-derived CDR1 and CDR2 are MNHEY and SVGAGI. The CDR3 loop is CASSSLAGGQENTQYF. The CDR3, as DNA: TGTGCCAGCAGTTCCCTAGCGGGGGGGCAGGAAAATACGCAGTATTTT.